The rows below give T cell receptor beta chains drawn from one sample of a study of cytotoxic CD8 clonotypes in ibrutinib-treated CLL. The data were produced by immunoSEQ multiplex PCR, yet TCRdb's version contains in-frame clones alone and is incomplete. This table holds 300,000 to 350,000 clones, 70% to 80% found once. The sequences come from PBMCs, collected before ibrutinib treatment. The receptors were sampled from a human donor with chronic lymphocytic leukemia. Each CDR3 is given with its conserved first and last residue. Each record gives: V gene, J gene, clone size, D gene, CDR3 protein, CDR3 DNA. The D gene is left open where the match is weak. A clone size is listed for some rows: how often the clone was seen (once, few, many), or a class if it is expanded.

>TRBV4-3|TRBJ2-7|-|TRBD1
CASSQASGQVSYEQYF
TGCGCCAGCAGCCAAGCTTCGGGACAGGTCTCCTACGAGCAGTACTTC
>TRBV7-9|TRBJ2-3|-|TRBD2
CASSLLVLAGGTDTQYF
TGTGCCAGCAGCTTATTGGTACTAGCGGGAGGCACAGATACGCAGTATTTT
>TRBV4-3|TRBJ2-7|many|TRBD1
CASSQETGILQYF
TGCGCCAGCAGCCAGGAGACAGGGATCCTCCAGTACTTC
>TRBV28|TRBJ2-7|-|-
CASSRNIYEQYF
TGTGCCAGCAGTCGGAACATCTACGAGCAGTACTTC
>TRBV10-3|TRBJ1-2|-|-
CAISGRDGRRYGYTF
TGTGCCATCAGTGGGAGGGACGGCCGCCGGTATGGCTACACCTTC
>TRBV15|TRBJ2-7|-|-
CATSRDPGRTAGQYF
TGTGCCACCAGCAGAGATCCGGGACGGACCGCCGGGCAGTACTTC
>TRBV27|TRBJ2-3|-|-
CASSGGGLYTQYF
TGTGCCAGCTCTGGAGGGGGGCTTTATACGCAGTATTTT
>TRBV28|TRBJ1-4|once|-
CASRKPGHVNEKLFF
TGTGCCAGCAGAAAACCGGGACATGTTAATGAAAAACTGTTTTTT
>TRBV11-3|TRBJ2-1|-|TRBD2
CASSFSGRFYNEQFF
TGTGCCAGCAGCTTTAGCGGGAGGTTTTACAATGAGCAGTTCTTC
>TRBV27|TRBJ2-3|-|-
CASSFGRLGMGDTQYF
TGTGCCAGCAGTTTTGGCCGATTAGGGATGGGGGATACGCAGTATTTT
>TRBV19|TRBJ1-1|once|-
CASSIPDGNTEAFF
TGTGCCAGTAGTATCCCGGACGGGAACACTGAAGCTTTCTTT
>TRBV4-2|TRBJ2-3|-|TRBD2
CASSPLAGGRSDTQYF
TGTGCCAGCAGCCCTTTAGCGGGAGGAAGGTCAGATACGCAGTATTTT
>TRBV7-2|TRBJ2-7|-|-
CASSLRADIYEQYF
TGTGCCAGCAGCTTAAGAGCGGACATCTACGAGCAGTACTTC
>TRBV5-4|TRBJ2-7|-|TRBD1
CASSLEGGAYEQYF
TGTGCCAGCAGCTTGGAAGGGGGCGCCTACGAGCAGTACTTC
>TRBV4-1|TRBJ1-1|-|-
CASSQAPGTTNTEAFF
TGCGCCAGCAGCCAAGCACCCGGGACAACTAACACTGAAGCTTTCTTT
>TRBV10-3|TRBJ1-2|-|-
CAISESGGATPYNYGYTF
TGTGCCATCAGTGAGTCGGGGGGGGCAACCCCCTATAACTATGGCTACACCTTC
>TRBV30|TRBJ2-1|-|-
CAWSVRSGTEVNEQFF
TGTGCCTGGAGTGTACGTAGCGGGACAGAGGTCAATGAGCAGTTCTTC
>TRBV6-1|TRBJ2-1|-|TRBD1
CASSKPGQGRNEQFF
TGTGCCAGCAGTAAACCGGGACAGGGGAGAAATGAGCAGTTCTTC
>TRBV5-1|TRBJ2-7|-|-
CASSPPHSKGTYEQYF
TGCGCCAGCAGCCCCCCCCACTCTAAGGGAACCTACGAGCAGTACTTC
>TRBV28|TRBJ2-3|once|TRBD1
CASSVTGGHLDTQYF
TGTGCCAGCAGTGTGACAGGGGGCCATTTGGATACGCAGTATTTT
>TRBV5-1|TRBJ2-1|-|-
CASSPQEYNEQFF
TGCGCCAGCAGCCCACAAGAGTACAATGAGCAGTTCTTC
>TRBV15|TRBJ1-5|-|TRBD1
CATSRARGSNQPQHF
TGTGCCACCAGCAGAGCCAGGGGGAGCAATCAGCCCCAGCATTTT
>TRBV4-3|TRBJ2-5|-|-
CASSQDVGRGRGETQYF
TGCGCCAGCAGCCAAGACGTCGGCAGGGGAAGGGGAGAGACCCAGTACTTC
>TRBV2|TRBJ2-1|-|-
CASSPLTIFYNEQFF
TGTGCCAGCAGTCCTTTGACTATATTCTACAATGAGCAGTTCTTC
>TRBV29-1|TRBJ2-2|-|-
CSVARANTGELFF
TGCAGCGTTGCTCGGGCGAACACCGGGGAGCTGTTTTTT
>TRBV6-5|TRBJ2-1|-|TRBD2
CASSYGTSGNEQFF
TGTGCCAGCAGTTACGGGACTAGCGGGAATGAGCAGTTCTTC
>TRBV7-8|TRBJ2-3|-|-
CASSPEVVVFTDTQYF
TGTGCCAGCAGCCCAGAGGTGGTTGTCTTCACAGATACGCAGTATTTT
>TRBV29-1|TRBJ2-7|-|-
CSVEGLTIGRNYEQYF
TGCAGCGTTGAAGGGCTTACGATCGGGAGAAACTACGAGCAGTACTTC
>TRBV19|TRBJ2-3|-|-
CASSPFGRGLTDTQYF
TGTGCCAGTAGTCCATTCGGGAGAGGTCTCACAGATACGCAGTATTTT
>TRBV19|TRBJ2-1|-|-
CASSLRNEQFF
TGTGCCAGTAGTCTTCGGAATGAGCAGTTCTTC
>TRBV29-1|TRBJ2-7|-|-
CSTKSGSKPSEQYF
TGCAGCACCAAATCCGGGTCTAAACCCTCGGAGCAGTACTTC
>TRBV7-2|TRBJ2-7|-|-
CASSLRDIFSYEQYF
TGTGCCAGCAGCCTCCGGGACATCTTCTCCTACGAGCAGTACTTC
>TRBV5-1|TRBJ1-5|-|TRBD1
CASSLGTGSNQPQHF
TGCGCCAGCAGCTTGGGGACAGGATCCAATCAGCCCCAGCATTTT
>TRBV5-1|TRBJ2-5|once|-
CASSLDRAETQYF
TGCGCCAGCAGCTTGGACAGGGCGGAGACCCAGTACTTC
>TRBV7-2|TRBJ2-1|-|TRBD2
CASSLAGSGRARGTFSYNEQFF
TGTGCCAGCAGCTTAGCGGGTAGCGGGAGGGCCCGCGGAACTTTCTCCTACAATGAGCAGTTCTTC
>TRBV18|TRBJ1-1|-|-
CASSQDSLMNTEAFF
TGTGCCAGCTCACAGGACAGCCTTATGAACACTGAAGCTTTCTTT
>TRBV19|TRBJ1-5|-|-
CASSTQGIYSNQPQHF
TGTGCCAGTAGTACCCAGGGGATCTATAGCAATCAGCCCCAGCATTTT
>TRBV30|TRBJ2-1|-|-
CAWSVLRRGQFF
TGTGCCTGGAGTGTTTTGAGAAGGGGTCAGTTCTTC